This T cell receptor (beta chain) is from a study of Ad26.COV2.S vaccination and SARS-CoV-2 variants. Profiled with immunoSEQ multiplex PCR; TCRdb holds only in-frame clones, not every one. The data hold 300,000 to 400,000 clones, with 92% observed a single time. This clonotype was obtained from a human donor who had recovered from COVID-19. This specimen was peripheral blood, taken after recovery from COVID-19.

CDR3: CASSFQRALGTEAFF. The DNA of the CDR3 is TGTGCCAGCAGTTTCCAACGAGCACTGGGGACTGAAGCTTTCTTT. The V gene is TRBV7-9, the J gene TRBJ1-1, with D hard to call. V was pared by 6 bases and J by 5 bases, with 19 bases between. Germline V gene sequence: CDR1 SEHNR, CDR2 FQNEAQ (reference sequence). The CDR3 runs 15 residues.